A single count supports the clone carrying this T cell receptor beta chain. Its matching antigen is unknown. From each donor, at least one pre-ART PBMC sample and at least two post-ART PBMC samples were obtained. Survey-level immunoSEQ v3.0 assays were run. TCRdb's copy holds only in-frame clones and misses some; the assay was immunoSEQ multiplex PCR. This table has roughly 6,500 clones, approximately 85% appearing once. The sample originates from a study of long-term antiretroviral therapy in people with HIV. Study outcomes and limitations: Blood dates from 2004 to 2017, possibly under older ART regimens.

The CDR3 is 15 amino acids. V was trimmed by 0 bases and J by 6 bases, leaving 15 bases between them. CDR1 and CDR2 from the germline V gene are SGHAT and FQNNGV. J is TRBJ2-7 and V is TRBV11-2; maybe TRBD2 (6 bases). This specimen consisted of unsorted PBMCs, obtained 3.7 years after starting antiretroviral therapy. This receptor was obtained from a woman in her fifties or sixties with HIV. The CDR3 DNA is TGTGCCAGCAGCTTAGATGAAGGCTTGGGAGGCGAGCAGTACTTC. Its protein product is CASSLDEGLGGEQYF.